The clone carrying this T cell receptor (beta chain) has at least ten counts. Quantitative 5'-RACE with molecular barcodes generated TCR beta libraries. From the 5' RACE reads, TCRdb called clonotypes with MiXCR, one entry per CDR3 protein. The table shows 40,000 to 50,000 distinct CDR3 sequences, with under 5% occurring only once. The sample comes from a study of CD8 T cells in ankylosing spondylitis. The J segment lost 3 bases and the V segment lost 4 bases, leaving 5 bases of the junction unmatched. CDR3 length equals 15 residues. Per germline, CDR1 SGDLS and CDR2 YYNGEE. The V gene is TRBV9, the J gene TRBJ2-7; 12 bases align to TRBD2. Sequencing was done on a sample of blood, either unsorted or a sorted T cell fraction (not recorded which). The origin of this receptor is a female donor with ankylosing spondylitis or in good health (not recorded which). For the CDR3, the DNA is TGTGCCAGCAGCCCCCGACTAGCGGGGGACTACGAGCAGTACTTC. It is translated as CASSPRLAGDYEQYF.